The 24 T cell receptor beta chains below were found in one sample sequenced in a study of shared clonotypes between healthy human individuals. Sequencing used immunoSEQ multiplex PCR; TCRdb keeps in-frame clones, though not all of them. The table has 450,000 to 500,000 clones, 78% seen once. Sequencing was done on a sample of PBMCs. The source of these receptors is a woman between 40 and 55 years old in good health. Some clones in this sample may be carry-over from other donors' samples.

The V call is TRBV27, the J call TRBJ1-2, with D possibly being TRBD1 (5 bases). Trimming took off 6 bases at V and 8 bases at J, with 19 bases between the two ends. Germline V lookup: CDR1 MNHEY, CDR2 SMNVEV (reference sequence). There are 14 residues in the CDR3. CDR3 sequence: CASRTTGGVLGYTF. The CDR3 nucleotides are TGTGCCAGCAGAACAACAGGAGGAGTGTTGGGCTACACCTTC.

The chain combines TRBV7-9 with TRBJ2-5; a weak D match, TRBD1 (6 bases). Germline assignment: CDR1 SEHNR and CDR2 FQNEAQ (reference sequence). There are 16 residues in the CDR3. With 2 bases removed from V and 2 bases from J, the gap between germline ends came to 15 bases. The CDR3 bases are TGTGCCAGCAGCTTATCCGGACAGCTACAACAAGAGACCCAGTACTTC. Protein: CASSLSGQLQQETQYF.

This clone was detected ten times or more. The gene calls are TRBV2 and TRBJ1-5, with 8 positions matching TRBD1. The CDR3 consists of 13 residues. Germline loops: CDR1 SNHLY, CDR2 FYNNEI. The V segment lost 6 bases and the J segment 7 bases; nucleotides outside the gene matches: 5. CDR3 amino acids: CASSGQGGQPQHF. The CDR3 DNA is TGTGCCAGCAGCGGACAGGGCGGCCAGCCCCAGCATTTT.

The CDR3 region is CASSQTGFRTEAFF. For the CDR3, the DNA is TGTGCCAGTAGCCAGACAGGGTTCCGCACTGAAGCTTTCTTT. The gene calls are TRBV19 and TRBJ1-1; 7 nucleotides line up with TRBD1. J gave up 4 bases and V 6 bases, and 8 bases lay outside the gene matches. Looked up from germline, CDR1 is LNHDA and CDR2 is SQIVND (reference sequence). The length of the CDR3 is 14 residues.

The rearrangement links TRBV29-1 to TRBJ2-1; D may correspond to TRBD1 or TRBD2 (5 bases each). Germline CDR1 SQVTM, CDR2 ANQGSEA. V lost 5 bases and J 2 bases, leaving 10 bases between the germline ends. The CDR3 covers 13 residues. The DNA for the CDR3 is TGCAGCGTTCTCAGGGACCCCTACAATGAGCAGTTCTTC. Encoded protein: CSVLRDPYNEQFF.

This chain joins TRBV19 and TRBJ2-1, with 9 bases aligning to TRBD1. Germline CDR1 LNHDA, CDR2 SQIVND (reference sequence). Trimming took 3 bases from V and 6 from J; bases not matched to a gene: 6. The CDR3 loop spans 15 amino acids. The CDR3 sequence is CASSIRDRVGNEQFF. The CDR3 region has the DNA TGTGCCAGTAGTATCCGGGACAGGGTGGGCAATGAGCAGTTCTTC.

CDR3 DNA: TGTGCCAGTAGTATGGGAGGGAGTGTCGAGACCCAGTACTTC. Amino acid sequence: CASSMGGSVETQYF. The chain uses TRBV19 and TRBJ2-5; TRBD2 matches 7 bases. The V gene end was trimmed by 3 bases and the J gene end by 5 bases; junction bases not matched to a gene: 6. Germline V gives CDR1 LNHDA, CDR2 SQIVND (reference sequence). This CDR3 has 14 residues.

V is TRBV7-3 and J is TRBJ2-6; D ambiguous. The CDR3 has 16 residues. The V end was cut by 2 bases, the J end by 0 bases, with 8 bases between. Germline assignment: CDR1 SGHTA and CDR2 FQGTGA. The CDR3 nucleotides read TGTGCCAGCAGCTTACAGCCGGGCTCTGGGGCCAACGTCCTGACTTTC. Its translation is CASSLQPGSGANVLTF.

This chain joins TRBV5-6 and TRBJ1-3; 8 bases line up with TRBD1. The ends lost 5 bases at V and 4 bases at J; junction bases unmatched: 5. This CDR3 contains 14 residues. CDR1 and CDR2 from the germline V gene are SGHDT and YYEEEE. CDR3 DNA sequence: TGTGCCAGCAGGACCCGGGACAGGGGAAACACCATATATTTT. Translating it yields CASRTRDRGNTIYF. Full variable domain (remainder filled in from reference TRBV5-6 and TRBJ1-3): DAGVTQSPTHLIKTRGQQVTLRCSPKSGHDTVSWYQQALGQGPQFIFQYYEEEERQRGNFPDRFSGHQFPNYSSELNVNALLLGDSALYLCASRTRDRGNTIYFGEGSWLTVV.

The chain couples TRBV28 to TRBJ1-5, with D hard to call. V was cut by 6 bases and J by 4 bases, with 10 bases left in between. The germline V gene encodes CDR1 MDHEN and CDR2 SYDVKM. CDR3 length equals 13 residues. The CDR3 loop is CASRIMLNQPQHF. In nucleotides, the CDR3 is TGTGCCAGCAGGATCATGCTTAATCAGCCCCAGCATTTT.

This clone was detected only a few times. J is TRBJ2-7 and V is TRBV7-8, with 7 nucleotides matching TRBD2. V lost 3 bases, J lost 3 bases, and 5 bases stayed unmatched. The CDR3 has 14 amino acids. Germline V gene sequence: CDR1 SGHVS, CDR2 FQNEAQ. CDR3 region: CASSFGRFSYEQYF. The CDR3 nucleotides read TGTGCCAGCAGCTTCGGGAGGTTCAGCTACGAGCAGTACTTC.

In this sample, this clone turned up a few times. Here the CDR3 reads CASSQYREGSGYTF. The CDR3 bases are TGTGCCAGCAGCCAATATCGGGAGGGATCTGGCTACACCTTC. The rearrangement joins TRBV14 to TRBJ1-2; D ambiguous. This CDR3 is built from 14 residues. Germline V gives CDR1 SGHDN, CDR2 FVKESK. The V and J ends lost 2 bases and 7 bases respectively, with 14 bases between them.

The chain couples TRBV9 to TRBJ2-7; 13 bases line up with TRBD2. The V gene end was trimmed by 6 bases and the J gene end by 4 bases; junction bases not matched to a gene: 4. Germline V gene sequence: CDR1 SGDLS, CDR2 YYNGEE. This CDR3 comprises 14 residues. Here the CDR3 reads CASTRTSGSYEQYF. DNA for the CDR3: TGTGCCAGCACCCGGACTAGCGGGAGTTACGAGCAGTACTTC.

The V and J genes are TRBV18 and TRBJ1-1; D not certain. Germline V gives CDR1 KGHSH, CDR2 LQKENI. This CDR3 is built from 14 residues. With 2 bases removed from V and 0 bases from J, the gap between germline ends came to 7 bases. CDR3 loop: CASSPSTVNTEAFF. In DNA, the CDR3 is TGTGCCAGCTCACCATCAACAGTGAACACTGAAGCTTTCTTT. Filled out from reference TRBV18 and TRBJ1-1, the complete variable domain reads NAGVMQNPRHLVRRRGQEARLRCSPMKGHSHVYWYRQLPEEGLKFMVYLQKENIIDESGMPKERFSAEFPKEGPSILRIQQVVRGDSAAYFCASSPSTVNTEAFFGQGTRLTVV.

This sequence joins TRBV2 and TRBJ2-2; 7 bases are a match to TRBD2. The length of the CDR3 is 16 residues. The V and J ends lost 6 bases and 0 bases, in that order; junction bases with no gene match: 7. Germline values: CDR1 SNHLY, CDR2 FYNNEI. The CDR3 bases are TGTGCCAGCAGAGTGGGACTAAATACGAACACCGGGGAGCTGTTTTTT. It encodes CASRVGLNTNTGELFF.

Worth noting for this clone: A far larger clone differs by one base, so this is likely a read error. The rearrangement uses TRBV6-1 and TRBJ2-7; D not certain. The length of the CDR3 is 14 residues. Germline CDR1 reads MNHNS; CDR2 reads SASEGT. The CDR3 sequence is CASSVAESSYEQHF. For the CDR3, the DNA is TGTGCCAGCAGTGTTGCCGAGAGCTCCTACGAGCAGCACTTC.

The V gene is TRBV7-8, the J gene TRBJ2-1; 8 positions agree with TRBD2. The CDR3 covers 18 residues. Looked up from germline, CDR1 is SGHVS and CDR2 is FQNEAQ. Trimming took 3 bases from V and 2 from J; bases not matched to a gene: 12. The CDR3 reads CASSLPQAGVRTYNEQFF. CDR3 nucleotide sequence: TGTGCCAGCAGCTTGCCTCAAGCGGGAGTTAGGACCTACAATGAGCAGTTCTTC.

The chain is built from TRBV2 and TRBJ1-2; no firm D call. With 0 bases removed from V and 3 bases from J, the gap between germline ends came to 11 bases. This CDR3 has 15 residues. CDR1 SNHLY and CDR2 FYNNEI come from the germline V gene. DNA of the CDR3: TGTGCCAGCAGTGAAGCTTCTTCGGAATACTATGGCTACACCTTC. Its protein is CASSEASSEYYGYTF.

J is TRBJ1-1 and V is TRBV11-2; no clear D. Trimming stripped 0 bases from V and 3 bases from J, with 8 bases between. The CDR3 runs to 14 residues. Per the germline V gene, CDR1 is SGHAT and CDR2 is FQNNGV. The CDR3 protein is CASSLESTDTEAFF. CDR3 nucleotide sequence: TGTGCCAGCAGCTTAGAATCGACGGACACTGAAGCTTTCTTT.

The rearrangement links TRBV5-1 to TRBJ2-3; weak D call: TRBD1 (5 bases). CDR3 length: 14 amino acids. Looked up from germline, CDR1 is SGHRS and CDR2 is YFSETQ. V lost 0 bases to trimming and J lost 2 bases, with 7 bases between them. The DNA for the CDR3 is TGCGCCAGCAGCTTGGGGGGCCACACAGATACGCAGTATTTT. It is translated as CASSLGGHTDTQYF.

This rearrangement joins TRBV19 to TRBJ2-2; D tentatively reads TRBD1 or TRBD2 (5 bases each). The V and J ends lost 5 bases and 3 bases respectively, with 16 bases between them. This CDR3 is 16 amino acids long. Germline CDR1 reads LNHDA; CDR2 reads SQIVND (reference sequence). The CDR3 DNA is TGTGCCAGTAGTCTTGCCGGGGCGAAGGACACCGGGGAGCTGTTTTTT. Its protein product is CASSLAGAKDTGELFF.

The chain couples TRBV6-1 to TRBJ1-5; the D is unclear. The CDR3 runs to 15 residues. The germline V gene has CDR1 MNHNS and CDR2 SASEGT. V lost 8 bases, J lost 0 bases, and 14 bases lay in between. CDR3 DNA: TGTGCCAGCTTCGAAAGGGAGTATAGCAATCAGCCCCAGCATTTT. Translating gives CASFEREYSNQPQHF.

The rearrangement joins TRBV6-1 to TRBJ2-5; D is undetermined. Germline V CDR1 and CDR2: MNHNS, SASEGT. Between the trimmed V and J ends, which lost 2 bases and 2 bases, there was a span of 12 bases. The length of the CDR3 is 15 residues. CDR3 nucleotide sequence: TGTGCCAGCAGTGAAAGGTACGGCAGACAAGAGACCCAGTACTTC. Its protein product is CASSERYGRQETQYF.

The chain recombines TRBV9 with TRBJ1-4; D is perhaps TRBD1 (5 bases). With 1 base removed from V and 1 base from J, the gap between germline ends came to 5 bases. The CDR3 runs to 14 residues. CDR1 SGDLS and CDR2 YYNGEE come from the germline V gene. DNA for the CDR3: TGTGCCAGCAGCGTACAGGGAACTAATGAAAAACTGTTTTTT. Its protein is CASSVQGTNEKLFF.